The sequence of this T cell receptor (beta chain) was determined in a study of T cell changes during pregnancy in multiple sclerosis. This table comes from immunoSEQ multiplex PCR, and its TCRdb copy is limited to in-frame clones, with some not included. The sample has fewer than 140,000 clones, just under 95% seen once. In germline, CDR1 is MGHRA, CDR2 YSYEKL. The V segment lost 0 bases and the J segment 6 bases; nucleotides outside the gene matches: 10. This CDR3 has 17 residues. The clonotype comes from a female donor with multiple sclerosis, enrolled in a pregnancy study. The sequences come from peripheral blood, collected after pregnancy. The J gene is TRBJ2-5, the V gene TRBV4-1, with 10 bases lining up with TRBD2. This chain's CDR3 is CASSQDSSGGAGKTQYF. DNA of the CDR3: TGCGCCAGCAGCCAAGATAGCAGCGGGGGGGCCGGAAAGACCCAGTACTTC.